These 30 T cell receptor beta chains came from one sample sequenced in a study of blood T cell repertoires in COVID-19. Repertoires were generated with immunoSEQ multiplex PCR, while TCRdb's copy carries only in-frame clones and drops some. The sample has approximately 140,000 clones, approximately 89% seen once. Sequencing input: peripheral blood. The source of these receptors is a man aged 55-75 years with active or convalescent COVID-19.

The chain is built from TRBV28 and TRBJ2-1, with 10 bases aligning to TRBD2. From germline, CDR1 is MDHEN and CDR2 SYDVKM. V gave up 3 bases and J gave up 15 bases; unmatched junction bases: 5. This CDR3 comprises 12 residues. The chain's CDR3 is CASSFLAGVWFF. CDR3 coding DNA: TGTGCCAGCAGTTTCCTAGCGGGAGTTTGGTTCTTC.

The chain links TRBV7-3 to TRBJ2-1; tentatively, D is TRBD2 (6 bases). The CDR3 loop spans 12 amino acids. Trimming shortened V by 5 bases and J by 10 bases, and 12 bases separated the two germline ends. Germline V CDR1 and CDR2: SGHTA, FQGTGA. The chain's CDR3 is CASSQDYGEQFF. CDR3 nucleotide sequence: TGTGCCAGCAGCCAGGACTACGGAGAGCAGTTCTTC.

The CDR3 loop reads CSASRLAGDREQFF. The CDR3 region has the DNA TGCAGTGCCAGTCGACTAGCGGGAGACCGAGAGCAGTTCTTC. V is TRBV20-1 and J is TRBJ2-1; 12 bases map to TRBD2. CDR1 is DFQATT, CDR2 SNEGSKA, per germline (reference sequence). Trimming removed 6 bases from V and 10 bases from J; junction bases left unmatched: 10. The CDR3 runs 14 residues.

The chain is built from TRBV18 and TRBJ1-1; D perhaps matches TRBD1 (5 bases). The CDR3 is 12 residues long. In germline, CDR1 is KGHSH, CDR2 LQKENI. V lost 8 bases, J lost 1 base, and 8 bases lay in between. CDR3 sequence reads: CASTTGNTEAFF. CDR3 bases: TGTGCCAGCACAACAGGGAACACTGAAGCTTTCTTT.

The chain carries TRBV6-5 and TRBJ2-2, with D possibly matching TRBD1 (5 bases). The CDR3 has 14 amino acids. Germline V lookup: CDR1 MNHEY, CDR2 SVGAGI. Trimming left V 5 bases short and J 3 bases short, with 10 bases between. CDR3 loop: CASSTLGHTGELFF. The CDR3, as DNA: TGTGCCAGCAGTACATTGGGGCACACCGGGGAGCTGTTTTTT.

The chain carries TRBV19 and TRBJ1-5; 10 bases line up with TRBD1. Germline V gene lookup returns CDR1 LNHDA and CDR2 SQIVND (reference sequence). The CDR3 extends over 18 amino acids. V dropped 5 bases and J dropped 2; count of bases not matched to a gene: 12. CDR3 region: CASSVLTGGDDRNQPQHF. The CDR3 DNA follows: TGTGCCAGTAGTGTATTGACAGGGGGCGATGATCGCAATCAGCCCCAGCATTTT.

CDR3 residues: CASSSGQGIAYNEQFF. DNA of the CDR3: TGCGCCAGCAGTTCCGGACAGGGGATCGCCTACAATGAGCAGTTCTTC. The V and J genes are TRBV10-1 and TRBJ2-1; 9 bases are shared with TRBD1. Trimming cost V 5 bases and J 2 bases; bases outside gene matches: 7. The germline CDR1 and CDR2 sequences are WNHNN and SYGVQD (reference sequence). The CDR3 spans 16 residues.

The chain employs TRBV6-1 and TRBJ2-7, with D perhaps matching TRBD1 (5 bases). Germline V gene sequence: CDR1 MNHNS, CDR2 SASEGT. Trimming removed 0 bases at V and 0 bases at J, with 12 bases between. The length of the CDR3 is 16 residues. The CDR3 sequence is CASSEAGAVYSYEQYF. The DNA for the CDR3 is TGTGCCAGCAGTGAAGCAGGGGCGGTGTACTCCTACGAGCAGTACTTC.

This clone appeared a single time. This CDR3 is CASTVAFSTDTQYF. CDR3 nucleotides: TGTGCCAGTACTGTGGCTTTTAGCACAGATACGCAGTATTTT. The chain combines TRBV19 with TRBJ2-3; D is unresolved. V was clipped by 7 bases and J by 0 bases, with 11 bases between them. The V gene's germline CDR1 is LNHDA and CDR2 SQIVND (reference sequence). This CDR3 spans 14 amino acids.

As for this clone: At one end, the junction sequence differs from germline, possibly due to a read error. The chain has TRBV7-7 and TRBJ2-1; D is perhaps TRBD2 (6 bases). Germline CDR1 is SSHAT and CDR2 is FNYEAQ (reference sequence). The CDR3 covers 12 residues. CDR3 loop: CASSSGGSEQFF. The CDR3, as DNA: TGTGCTAGCAGCTCCGGGGGATCGGAGCAGTTCTTC.

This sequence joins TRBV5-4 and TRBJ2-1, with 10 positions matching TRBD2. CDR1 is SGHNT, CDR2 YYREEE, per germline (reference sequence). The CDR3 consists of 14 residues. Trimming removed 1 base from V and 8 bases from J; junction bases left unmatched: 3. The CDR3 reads CASSLPSGRDEQFF. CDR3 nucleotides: TGTGCCAGCAGCTTGCCTAGCGGGAGAGATGAGCAGTTCTTC.

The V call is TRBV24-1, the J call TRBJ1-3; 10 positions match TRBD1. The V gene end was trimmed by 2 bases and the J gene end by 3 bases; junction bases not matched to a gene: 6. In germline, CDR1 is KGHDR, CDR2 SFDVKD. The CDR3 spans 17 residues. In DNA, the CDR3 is TGTGCCACCAGTGATTCTCGGACAGGGGGGAATGGAAACACCATATATTTT. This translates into CATSDSRTGGNGNTIYF.

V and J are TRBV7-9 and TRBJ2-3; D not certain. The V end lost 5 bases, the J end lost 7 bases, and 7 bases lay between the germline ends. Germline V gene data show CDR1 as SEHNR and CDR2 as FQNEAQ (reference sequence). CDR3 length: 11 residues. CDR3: CASSPPYTQYF. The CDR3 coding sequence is TGTGCCAGCAGCCCCCCCTATACGCAGTATTTT. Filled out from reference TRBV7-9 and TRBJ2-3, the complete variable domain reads DTGVSQNPRHKITKRGQNVTFRCDPISEHNRLYWYRQTLGQGPEFLTYFQNEAQLEKSRLLSDRFSAERPKGSFSTLEIQRTEQGDSAMYLCASSPPYTQYFGPGTRLTVL.

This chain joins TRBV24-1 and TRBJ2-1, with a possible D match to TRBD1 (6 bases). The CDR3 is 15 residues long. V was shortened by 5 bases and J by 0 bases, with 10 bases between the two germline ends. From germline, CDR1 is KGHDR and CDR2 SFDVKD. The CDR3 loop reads CATSVAGVSYNEQFF. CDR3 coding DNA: TGTGCCACCAGTGTGGCAGGGGTCTCCTACAATGAGCAGTTCTTC.

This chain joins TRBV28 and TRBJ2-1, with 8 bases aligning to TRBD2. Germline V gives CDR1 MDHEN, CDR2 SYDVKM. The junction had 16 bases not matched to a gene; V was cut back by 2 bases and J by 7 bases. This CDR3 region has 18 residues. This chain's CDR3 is CASSLDFPREGIGNEQFF. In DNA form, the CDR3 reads TGTGCCAGCAGTTTAGATTTTCCCCGGGAGGGCATTGGTAATGAGCAGTTCTTC.

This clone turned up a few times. The CDR3 region has the DNA TGTGCCAGCAGTGTGACTAGCGGGAGCGATGAGCAGTTCTTC. As protein: CASSVTSGSDEQFF. The J gene is TRBJ2-1, the V gene TRBV6-4; the match to TRBD2 covers 12 bases. V gave up 4 bases and J gave up 8 bases; unmatched junction bases: 3. The length of the CDR3 is 14 residues. Germline lookup yields CDR1 MRHNA and CDR2 SNTAGT.

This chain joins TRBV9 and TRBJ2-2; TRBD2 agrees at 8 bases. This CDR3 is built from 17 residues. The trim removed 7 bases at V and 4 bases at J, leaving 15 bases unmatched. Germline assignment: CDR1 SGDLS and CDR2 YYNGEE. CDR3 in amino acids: CASGSPGGRLSTGELFF. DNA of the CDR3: TGTGCCAGCGGATCACCGGGGGGGCGATTGAGCACCGGGGAGCTGTTTTTT.

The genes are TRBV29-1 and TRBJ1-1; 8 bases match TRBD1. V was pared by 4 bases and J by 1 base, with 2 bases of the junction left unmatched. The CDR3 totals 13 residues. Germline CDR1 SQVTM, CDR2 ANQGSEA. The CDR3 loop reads CSVGTGGNTEAFF. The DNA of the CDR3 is TGCAGCGTTGGCACAGGGGGGAACACTGAAGCTTTCTTT.

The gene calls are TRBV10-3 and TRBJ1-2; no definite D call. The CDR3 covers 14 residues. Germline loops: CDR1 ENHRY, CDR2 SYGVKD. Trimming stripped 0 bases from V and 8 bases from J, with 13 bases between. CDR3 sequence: CAISESTPGGGYTF. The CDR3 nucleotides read TGTGCCATCAGTGAGTCGACCCCCGGAGGGGGCTACACCTTC.

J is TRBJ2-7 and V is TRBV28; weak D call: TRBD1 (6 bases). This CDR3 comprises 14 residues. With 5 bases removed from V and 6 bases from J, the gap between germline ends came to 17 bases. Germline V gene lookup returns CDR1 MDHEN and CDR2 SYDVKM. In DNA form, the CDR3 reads TGTGCCAGCAGTCCCCCAGGGGCAGCGGCCGAGCAGTACTTC. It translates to CASSPPGAAAEQYF.

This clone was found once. CDR3 in DNA: TGTGCCAGCTCACCATGGAGGGAAACTACAGATACGCAGTATTTT. This codes for CASSPWRETTDTQYF. The chain uses TRBV18 and TRBJ2-3, with D perhaps TRBD2 (6 bases). V dropped 2 bases and J dropped 3 bases, with 12 bases sitting between them. This CDR3 has 15 residues. Germline CDR1 reads KGHSH; CDR2 reads LQKENI.

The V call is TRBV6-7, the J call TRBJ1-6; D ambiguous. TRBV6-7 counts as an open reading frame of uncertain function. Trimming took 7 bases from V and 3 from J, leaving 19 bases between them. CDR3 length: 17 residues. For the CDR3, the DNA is TGTGCCAGCACCCGAAACGGGTGGCCCCTCTATAATTCACCCCTCCACTTT. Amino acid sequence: CASTRNGWPLYNSPLHF.

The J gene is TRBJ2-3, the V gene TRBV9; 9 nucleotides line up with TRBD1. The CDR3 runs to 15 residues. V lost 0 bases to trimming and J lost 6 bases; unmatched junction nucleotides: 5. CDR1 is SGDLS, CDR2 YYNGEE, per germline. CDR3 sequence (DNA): TGTGCCAGCAGCGTAGGCTGGACAGGGGACGATACGCAGTATTTT. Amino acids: CASSVGWTGDDTQYF.

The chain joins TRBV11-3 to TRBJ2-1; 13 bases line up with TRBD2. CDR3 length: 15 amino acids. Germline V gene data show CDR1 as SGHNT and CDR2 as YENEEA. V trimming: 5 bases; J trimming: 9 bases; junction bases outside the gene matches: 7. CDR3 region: CASSHGTSGIFEQFF. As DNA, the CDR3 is TGTGCCAGCAGCCATGGGACTAGCGGGATTTTTGAGCAGTTCTTC.

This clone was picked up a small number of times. CDR3 in DNA: TGTGCCAGCACCCGACAGGGGGCAAGAACCTACGAGCAGTACTTC. It specifies CASTRQGARTYEQYF. The chain carries TRBV28 and TRBJ2-7; 10 bases match TRBD1. CDR3 size: 15 residues. Germline V CDR1 and CDR2: MDHEN, SYDVKM. J lost 2 bases, V lost 7 bases, and 8 bases had no gene match.

The CDR3 is CASSLNSGNYEQYF. CDR3 sequence (DNA): TGTGCCAGCAGCTTAAACAGCGGGAACTACGAGCAGTACTTC. This chain connects TRBV7-9 to TRBJ2-7, with 7 bases identical to TRBD2. With V trimmed by 2 bases and J by 3 bases, 4 bases remained unmatched. This CDR3 region has 14 residues. Germline lookup yields CDR1 SEHNR and CDR2 FQNEAQ (reference sequence).

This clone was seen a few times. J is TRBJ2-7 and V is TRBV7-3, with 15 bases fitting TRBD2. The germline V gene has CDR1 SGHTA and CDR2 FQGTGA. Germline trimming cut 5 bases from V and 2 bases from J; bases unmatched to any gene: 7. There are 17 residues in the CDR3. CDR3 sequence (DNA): TGTGCCAGCAGCCCCGGGACTAGCGGGAGGCTTCCCTACGAGCAGTACTTC. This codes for CASSPGTSGRLPYEQYF. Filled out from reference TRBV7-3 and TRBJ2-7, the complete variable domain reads GAGVSQTPSNKVTEKGKYVELRCDPISGHTALYWYRQSLGQGPEFLIYFQGTGAADDSGLPNDRFFAVRPEGSVSTLKIQRTERGDSAVYLCASSPGTSGRLPYEQYFGPGTRLTVT.

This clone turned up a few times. The CDR3 protein is CASSQGQGRYQPQHF. DNA for the CDR3: TGCGCCAGCAGCCAAGGACAGGGGAGGTATCAGCCCCAGCATTTT. The rearrangement joins TRBV4-1 to TRBJ1-5; 8 positions match TRBD1. After removal of 1 base from V and 5 bases from J, the junction contained 4 bases not matched to a gene. CDR1 is MGHRA and CDR2 is YSYEKL in the germline V gene. The CDR3 extends over 15 amino acids.

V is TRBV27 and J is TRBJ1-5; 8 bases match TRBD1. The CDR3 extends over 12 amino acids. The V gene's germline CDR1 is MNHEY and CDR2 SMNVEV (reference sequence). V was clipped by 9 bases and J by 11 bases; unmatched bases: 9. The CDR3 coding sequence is TGTGCCAGTAGGACAGGGCTTAGGGCCCAGCATTTT. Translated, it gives CASRTGLRAQHF.

DNA for the CDR3: TGTGCCAGCAGCCTCGGGACTAGCGGCAACACCGGGGAGCTGTTTTTT. Its protein product is CASSLGTSGNTGELFF. The chain combines TRBV3-1 (or the pseudogene TRBV3-2) with TRBJ2-2; 11 bases map to TRBD2. Trimming at V came to 4 bases and at J to 2 bases, leaving 3 bases not matched to a gene. Per germline, CDR1 LGHDT and CDR2 YNNKEL (reference sequence). This CDR3 is built from 16 residues.